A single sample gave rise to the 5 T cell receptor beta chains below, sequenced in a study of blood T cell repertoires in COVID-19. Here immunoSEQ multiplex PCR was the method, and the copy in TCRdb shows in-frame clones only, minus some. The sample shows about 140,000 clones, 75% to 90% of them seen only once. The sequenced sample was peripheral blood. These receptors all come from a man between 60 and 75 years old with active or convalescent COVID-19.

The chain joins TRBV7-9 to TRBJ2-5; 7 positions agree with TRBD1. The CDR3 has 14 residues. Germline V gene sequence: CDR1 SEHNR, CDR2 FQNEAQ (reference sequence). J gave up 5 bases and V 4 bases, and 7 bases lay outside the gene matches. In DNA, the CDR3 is TGTGCCAGCAGCTCTGGGACAGTCGGGGAGACCCAGTACTTC. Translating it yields CASSSGTVGETQYF.

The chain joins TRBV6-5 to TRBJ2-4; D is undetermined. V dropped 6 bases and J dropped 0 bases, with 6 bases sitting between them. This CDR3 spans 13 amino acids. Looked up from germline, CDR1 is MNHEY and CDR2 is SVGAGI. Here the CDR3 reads CASRDRAKNIQYF. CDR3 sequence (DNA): TGTGCCAGCAGAGATAGAGCCAAAAACATTCAGTACTTC.

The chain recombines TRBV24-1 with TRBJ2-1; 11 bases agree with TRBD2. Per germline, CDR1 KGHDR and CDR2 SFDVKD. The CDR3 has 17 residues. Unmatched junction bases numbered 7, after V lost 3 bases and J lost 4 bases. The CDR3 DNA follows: TGTGCCACCAGTGATACCCTAGCGGGAGGCCCATACAATGAGCAGTTCTTC. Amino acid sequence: CATSDTLAGGPYNEQFF.

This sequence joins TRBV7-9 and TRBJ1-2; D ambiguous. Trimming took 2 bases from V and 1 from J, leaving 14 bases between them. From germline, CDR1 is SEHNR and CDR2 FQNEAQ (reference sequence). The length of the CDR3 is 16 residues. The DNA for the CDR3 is TGTGCCAGCAGCTTATCTGGGCAGCTATTTAACTATGGCTACACCTTC. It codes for CASSLSGQLFNYGYTF.

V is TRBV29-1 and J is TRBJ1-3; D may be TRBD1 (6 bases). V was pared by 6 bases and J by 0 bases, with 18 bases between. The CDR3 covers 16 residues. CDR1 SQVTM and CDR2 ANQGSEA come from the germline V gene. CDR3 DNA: TGCAGCGTCAAGACAGGCGGAACATTCTCTGGAAACACCATATATTTT. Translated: CSVKTGGTFSGNTIYF.